This T cell receptor beta chain was recorded in a study of PD-L1 blockade in urothelial cancer. Study details: Atezolizumab, begun by patients around 2014, was given at 1,200 mg intravenously every 3 weeks.

Time point denoted: peripheral blood 6 weeks after treatment start. The CDR3 totals 18 residues. Losses at the gene ends were 4 bases for V and 5 bases for J; bases not matched to a gene: 13. Germline V gene data show CDR1 as SGHTA and CDR2 as FQGNSA. Sequenced by immunoSEQ multiplex PCR; TCRdb stores in-frame clones only, minus some. This sample has around 50,000 clones, with under 85% found just once. This chain joins TRBV7-2 and TRBJ2-2; 10 bases map to TRBD1. The receptor's source is a man aged 45-60 years with urothelial cancer. This material consisted of PBMCs, taken around atezolizumab (anti-PD-L1) treatment. DNA for the CDR3: TGTGCCAGCAGCTCACGGACAGGGGGTGTTTTGAGGACCGGGGAGCTGTTTTTT. It is translated as CASSSRTGGVLRTGELFF. Full variable domain (missing parts from reference TRBV7-2 and TRBJ2-2): GAGVSQSPSNKVTEKGKDVELRCDPISGHTALYWYRQSLGQGLEFLIYFQGNSAPDKSGLPSDRFSAERTGGSVSTLTIQRTQQEDSAVYLCASSSRTGGVLRTGELFFGEGSRLTVL.